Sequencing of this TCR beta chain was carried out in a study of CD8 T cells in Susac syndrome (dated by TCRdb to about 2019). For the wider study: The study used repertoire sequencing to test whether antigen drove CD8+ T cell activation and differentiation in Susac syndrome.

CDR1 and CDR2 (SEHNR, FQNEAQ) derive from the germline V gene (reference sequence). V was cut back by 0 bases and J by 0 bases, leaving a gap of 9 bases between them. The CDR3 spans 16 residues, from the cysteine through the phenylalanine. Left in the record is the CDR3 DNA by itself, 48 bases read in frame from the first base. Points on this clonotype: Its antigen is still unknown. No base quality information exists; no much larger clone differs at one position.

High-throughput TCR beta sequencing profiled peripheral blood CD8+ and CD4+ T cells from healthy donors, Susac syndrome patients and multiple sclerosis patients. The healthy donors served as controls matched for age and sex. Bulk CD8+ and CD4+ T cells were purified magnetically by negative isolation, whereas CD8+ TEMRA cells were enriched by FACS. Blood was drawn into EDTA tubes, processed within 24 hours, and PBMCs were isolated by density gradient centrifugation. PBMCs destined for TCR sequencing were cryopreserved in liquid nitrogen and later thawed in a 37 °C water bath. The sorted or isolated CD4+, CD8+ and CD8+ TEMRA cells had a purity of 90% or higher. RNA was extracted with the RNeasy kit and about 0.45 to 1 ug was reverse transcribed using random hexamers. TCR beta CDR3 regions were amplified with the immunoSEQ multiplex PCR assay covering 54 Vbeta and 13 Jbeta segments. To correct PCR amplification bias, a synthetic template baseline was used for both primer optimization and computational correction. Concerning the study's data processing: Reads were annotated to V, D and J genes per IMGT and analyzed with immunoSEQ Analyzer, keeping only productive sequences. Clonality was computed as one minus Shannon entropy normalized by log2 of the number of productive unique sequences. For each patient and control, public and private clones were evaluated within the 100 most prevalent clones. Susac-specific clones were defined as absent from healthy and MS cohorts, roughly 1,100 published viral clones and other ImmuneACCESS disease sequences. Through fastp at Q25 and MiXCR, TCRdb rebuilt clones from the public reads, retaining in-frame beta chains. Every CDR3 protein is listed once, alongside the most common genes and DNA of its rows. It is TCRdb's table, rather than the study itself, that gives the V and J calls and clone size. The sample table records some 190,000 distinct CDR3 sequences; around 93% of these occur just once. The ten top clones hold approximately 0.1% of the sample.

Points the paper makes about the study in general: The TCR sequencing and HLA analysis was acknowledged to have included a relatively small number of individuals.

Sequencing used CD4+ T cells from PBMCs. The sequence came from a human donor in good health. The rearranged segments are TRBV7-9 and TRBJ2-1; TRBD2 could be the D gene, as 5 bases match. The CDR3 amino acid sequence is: CASSLARANSYNEQFF. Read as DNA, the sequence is TGTGCCAGCAGCTTAGCGCGGGCCAACTCCTACAATGAGCAGTTCTTC.